The T cell receptor beta chain under discussion was sequenced for a study of blood T cell repertoires in COVID-19. Germline values: CDR1 SNHLY, CDR2 FYNNEI. The germline V and J ends were trimmed by 8 bases and 3 bases, with 8 bases remaining between them. CDR3 length: 11 amino acids. The assay was immunoSEQ multiplex PCR, and TCRdb's table has in-frame clones only and misses some. The table lists tens of thousands of clones, 86% of them singletons, with approximately 3.1% in the top ten. The chain has TRBV2 and TRBJ2-7; a weak D match, TRBD2 (5 bases). The sequencing input was PBMCs or T cells enriched from blood (not recorded which). The TCR originated in a woman between 45 and 60 years old who had recovered from COVID-19. CDR3 nucleotides: TGTGCCAGCCGGACTTTCTACGAGCAGTACTTC. It specifies CASRTFYEQYF.